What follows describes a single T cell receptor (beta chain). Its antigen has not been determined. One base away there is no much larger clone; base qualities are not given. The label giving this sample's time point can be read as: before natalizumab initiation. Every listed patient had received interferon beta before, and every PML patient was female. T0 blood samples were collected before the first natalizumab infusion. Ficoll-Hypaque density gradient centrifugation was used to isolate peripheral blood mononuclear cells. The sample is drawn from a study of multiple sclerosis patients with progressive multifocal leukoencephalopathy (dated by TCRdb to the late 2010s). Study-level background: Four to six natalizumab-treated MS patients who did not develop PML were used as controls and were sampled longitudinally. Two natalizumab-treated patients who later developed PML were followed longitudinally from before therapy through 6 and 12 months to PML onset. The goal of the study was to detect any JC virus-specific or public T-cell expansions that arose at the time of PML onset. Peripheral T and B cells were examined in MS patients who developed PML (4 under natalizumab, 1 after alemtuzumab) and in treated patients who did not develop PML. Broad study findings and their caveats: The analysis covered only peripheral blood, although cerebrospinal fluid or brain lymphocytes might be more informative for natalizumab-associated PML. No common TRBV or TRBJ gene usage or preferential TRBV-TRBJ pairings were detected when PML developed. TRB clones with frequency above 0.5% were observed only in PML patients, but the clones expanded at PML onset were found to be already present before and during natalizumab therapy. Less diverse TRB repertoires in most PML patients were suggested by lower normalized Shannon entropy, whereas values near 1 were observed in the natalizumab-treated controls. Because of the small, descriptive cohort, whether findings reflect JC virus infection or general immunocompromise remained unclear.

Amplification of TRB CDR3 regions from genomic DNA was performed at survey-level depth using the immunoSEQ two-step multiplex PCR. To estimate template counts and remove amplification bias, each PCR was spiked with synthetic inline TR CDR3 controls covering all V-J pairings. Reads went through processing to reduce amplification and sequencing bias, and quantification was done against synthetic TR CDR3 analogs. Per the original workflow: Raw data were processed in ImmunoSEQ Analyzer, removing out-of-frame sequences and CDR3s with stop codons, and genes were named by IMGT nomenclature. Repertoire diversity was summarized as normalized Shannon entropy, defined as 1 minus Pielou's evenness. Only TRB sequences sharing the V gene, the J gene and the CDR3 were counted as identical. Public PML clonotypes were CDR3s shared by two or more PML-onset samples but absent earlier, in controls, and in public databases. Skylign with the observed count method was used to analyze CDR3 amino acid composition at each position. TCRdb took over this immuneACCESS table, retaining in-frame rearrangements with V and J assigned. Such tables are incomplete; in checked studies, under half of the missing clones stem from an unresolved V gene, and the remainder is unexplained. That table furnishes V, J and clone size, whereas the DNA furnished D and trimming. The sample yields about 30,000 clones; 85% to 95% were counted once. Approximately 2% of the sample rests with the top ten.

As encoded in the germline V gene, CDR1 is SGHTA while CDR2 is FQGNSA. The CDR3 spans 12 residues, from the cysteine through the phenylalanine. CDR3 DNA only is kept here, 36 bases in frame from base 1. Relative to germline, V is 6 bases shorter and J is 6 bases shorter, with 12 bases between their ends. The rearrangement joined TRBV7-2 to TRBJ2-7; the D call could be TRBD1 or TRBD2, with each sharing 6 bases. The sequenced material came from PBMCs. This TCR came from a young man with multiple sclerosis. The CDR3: CASRAPGAEQYF. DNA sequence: TGTGCCAGCAGGGCCCCGGGGGCCGAGCAGTACTTC.